The following is a TCR beta chain sequence with its context. Only in-frame clones appear in the TCRdb table, and some are missing; sequencing was by immunoSEQ multiplex PCR. The sample lists some 89,000 clones, roughly 86% occurring once. This entry belongs to a study of control samples from healthy donors and cancer patients. The germline V gene has CDR1 SNHLY and CDR2 FYNNEI. V lost 6 bases and J 2 bases, leaving 15 bases between the germline ends. The CDR3 contains 15 residues. Material: blood. The sequence derives from a man aged 25-45 years in good health. The chain combines TRBV2 with TRBJ2-3, with unresolved D. The DNA for the CDR3 is TGTGCCAGCAGGAGAGTTTCGGTGATCACAGATACGCAGTATTTT. Its protein product is CASRRVSVITDTQYF.